This T cell receptor beta chain was identified in a study of cytomegalovirus exposure and HLA in healthy donors (dated by TCRdb to 2015 to 2018). Notes on the research overall: In an earlier analysis of some 610 of the donors, around 290 Gb of sequence data and 90 million to 120 million unique TCR beta sequences from about 179 million T cells were reported. Every repertoire in the discovery cohort had been generated on one and the same sequencing platform. The later analysis used no new phenotypic data to find candidate immune exposures, relying instead on TCR beta sequences and their occurrence across donors. Class I and class II HLA loci were covered by the typing at four-digit resolution. On average, roughly 200,000 unique TCR beta nucleotide sequences were sequenced per donor among a few hundred genotyped donors of the cohort, with about 17% of those sequences being non-productive. About 300 gigabases of sequencing data and approximately 85 million unique TCR sequences were included in an early release covering around 600 HLA-typed donors. Of the 398 genotyped donors, roughly 85% fell in the genetic ancestry cluster associated with self-reported Caucasian donors. Genome-wide SNP genotypes for about 60% of the 666 donors were used in a later genetic analysis, which treated that subset as a discovery cohort. A separate validation cohort of about 110 different subjects was used in addition to the approximately 700-subject first cohort. About five DR-DQ haplotypes were treated as single units for association and clustering because of strong linkage in the cohort. To study patterns of TCR occurrence, a later analysis re-analyzed previously published TCR beta repertoires from hundreds of donors and added high-resolution HLA genotyping. Donor age, sex, ethnicity and CMV serostatus were collected together with the repertoire data. The number of donors typed differed by locus, with roughly 629-640 for A, B, C, DRB1 and DQB1, roughly 520 for DQA1, under 610 for DPA1, and over 400 for DPB1. To predict cytomegalovirus infection status, the study brought together high-throughput TCR immunosequencing, statistical association of individual TCRs with disease status, and machine learning. To decide whether each TCR beta V gene segment behaved as functional or pseudogenic, an earlier analysis of approximately 590 of the donors relied on high-throughput TCR beta sequencing. Using immunosequencing, the study profiled T cell repertoires from around 670 subjects and related those repertoires to cytomegalovirus serostatus. The aim of the study was to test whether cataloging public T cell receptors could identify signatures of past pathogen exposure. The study at large found these results: Because HLA typing was missing for some donors at each locus, association tests included only the typed subset. A later analysis associated 15,000 to 20,000 TCR beta sequences with specific HLA alleles at a false discovery rate of 0.05. V-gene and J-gene trimming of TCR beta chains was associated with a missense DCLRE1C variant in a later genetic analysis, and the association was replicated in an independent cohort. Roughly uniform sequencing depth across donors was assumed in presence/absence analyses, although this assumption may not hold. According to a later analysis, most CMV-associated TCR beta chains appeared to be HLA-restricted, and the HLA associations seemed to be driven largely by CMV exposure. Immune exposure information for the cohort was limited to CMV serostatus. In a later analysis, HLA-associated TCR beta chains were found to be more clonally expanded and to have lower generation probabilities than equally common non-associated chains. The study gave a list of 150 to 200 TCR beta chains associated with cytomegalovirus. A cluster of highly shared sequence variants was judged likely to represent a technical artifact of the sequencing pipeline. According to a later analysis, TCR association rates differed among HLA loci, with DRB1 alleles showing the most associated TCRs and HLA-C alleles showing the fewest. The authors suggested that the approach could potentially be generalized to other disease states and immunological phenotypes. According to a later analysis, parvovirus B19, influenza, CMV and Epstein-Barr virus appeared linked to several top co-occurrence clusters. In vitro tests confirmed that a few of the cytomegalovirus-associated TCR beta chains recognize cytomegalovirus antigens. The earlier analysis of approximately 590 of the donors excluded 15 to 20 rarely observed V segments, including chromosome 9 orphons, because counts were too low. Most TCR sequences were seen in very few donors, while some public TCRs were found in many individuals. Cytomegalovirus status was reported to be diagnosed by the classifier with high specificity and sensitivity in both the original and validation cohorts. Compared with the 666-donor mean, donors in an Asian-associated ancestry cluster had fewer N-insertions in productive TCRs, according to a later genetic analysis. The cohort was sequenced for TCR beta chains only, and without alpha or paired-chain data the features that could be detected were limited. Because the 87-base-pair reads could not distinguish some IMGT-functional V segments, including TRBV6-2 and TRBV6-3, those segments were excluded. When HLA alleles, especially DR and DQ, strongly co-occurred, TCR associations were difficult to assign to individual alleles. A further reported finding was that TCR beta sequences accurately predicted the HLA-A and HLA-B alleles for most subjects in the first cohort. An earlier analysis of 450 to 750 of the donors showed that most TCR beta V segments appeared in productive rearrangements either about 90% or about 30% of the time, which broadly matched IMGT annotations. Correlated functional status among segregating V segments might be attributable to linkage disequilibrium, but an unknown experimental factor could not be ruled out.

Germline trimming: 1 base from V, 10 bases from J; junction bases outside gene matches: 8. Taken from cysteine to phenylalanine, the CDR3 has 15 residues. The sequence is cut down to CDR3 DNA, 45 bases in frame from base 1. CDR1 and CDR2 are read off the germline V gene (reference sequence) as SSHAT and FNYEAQ. Details on this clone: Which antigen it targets is not known. No clone much larger than this one lies a single base away; base qualities are absent.

The cohort consisted of 600 to 700 healthy bone marrow donors. At the time of sampling, every cohort member was nominally healthy, though immune exposures that went unrecorded were likely present. The donor tested CMV seronegative and was one of the 352 seronegative cohort members. A peripheral blood sample was collected from each donor, and TCR beta sequencing was performed on peripheral blood mononuclear cells. The Qiagen DNeasy Blood Extraction Kit was used to extract genomic DNA from the blood cell samples. Libraries were constructed by the immunoSEQ multiplex PCR assay. A mixture of 60 forward primers for TCR Vbeta segments and 13 reverse primers for TCR Jbeta segments was used in the multiplex PCR. A multiplex PCR assay on genomic DNA amplified the CDR3 region of rearranged TCR beta genes. On the Illumina HiSeq System, the amplified TCR beta libraries were sequenced as 87-base-pair reads. The paper's processing steps were these. Across the 500 to 750 repertoires, a later analysis counted some 81 million unique TCR beta chains, 9.5 million to 12 million of which were shared by at least two donors. Raw reads were error-corrected and collapsed into unique sequences by a nearest-neighbor algorithm in which closely related sequences were merged to remove PCR and sequencing errors. Alignment of CDR3 sequences to IMGT reference sequences was used to assign V, D and J gene segments. For a sequence to be retained, a match of at least six nucleotides was required to both a V gene segment and a J gene segment. Rearrangements were called productive when the CDR3 lacked stop codons and stayed in frame with V and J; all others were non-productive. CDR3 was defined according to IMGT convention as the region running from the second conserved V-encoded cysteine to the conserved J-encoded phenylalanine. The earlier analysis of about 610 of the donors excluded sequences that lacked an unambiguous match to a single V gene segment. In an earlier analysis of approximately 560 of the donors, a V segment was called functional when productive rearrangements were above 56.7%, and segregating when the standard deviation between donors exceeded 5%. A statistical classification framework was built for diagnosing cytomegalovirus status from the catalog of TCR beta chain sequences. In a later analysis, TCR nucleotide sequences were compared against IMGT/GENE-DB human TR gene sequences so that V and J genes could be assigned. In a later analysis, CDR3 sequences and most-parsimonious VDJ recombination scenarios were assigned using the TCRdist pipeline. In a later analysis, each TCR beta chain was defined by its CDR3 amino acid sequence together with its V-gene family, and reads lacking a unique V-gene family were excluded. To address suspected cross-contamination and a sequencing artifact, a later analysis removed around 600 highly shared, low-generation-probability nucleotide sequences. In a later analysis, a clonal expansion index was calculated for each public chain from normalized within-repertoire ranks of inferred template counts. In a later analysis, generation probabilities were computed with a VDJ recombination model fitted to out-of-frame rearrangements, and the resulting probabilities were checked against IGoR. In a later analysis, hypergeometric tests were used to score TCR-TCR, TCR-HLA and TCR-CMV co-occurrence, with a repertoire-size bias correction applied to TCR pairs. To estimate false discovery rates, a later analysis permuted the HLA or CMV assignments 20 times. In a later analysis, co-occurring TCRs were grouped using DBSCAN, with TCRdist sequence similarity added in when clustering inside HLA-allele-positive subsets. Repertoires with fewer than 30,000 or more than 120,000 public chains were left out of co-occurrence clustering, as were about 5 repertoires with anomalous nucleotide sharing. TCRdb's version of the immuneACCESS table is confined to in-frame rearrangements and falls short of the full clone set. An unresolved V gene accounts for under half of the shortfall where checked; the remainder is of unknown origin. That table supplies the V and J calls and clone size; D and trimming were determined from the DNA. The sample contains some 160,000 clones, approximately 82% of them found a single time. The ten largest clonotypes hold about 1.5% of the sample.

Recombination connected TRBV7-7 to TRBJ2-1, and 9 junction bases match TRBD1. This sequence was found in a male donor in good health and CMV-seronegative. The source material was PBMCs. Here is the DNA: TGTGCCAGCAGCTTAGAGGGACAGGGCATAGGGGAGCAGTTCTTC. This yields the protein CASSLEGQGIGEQFF.